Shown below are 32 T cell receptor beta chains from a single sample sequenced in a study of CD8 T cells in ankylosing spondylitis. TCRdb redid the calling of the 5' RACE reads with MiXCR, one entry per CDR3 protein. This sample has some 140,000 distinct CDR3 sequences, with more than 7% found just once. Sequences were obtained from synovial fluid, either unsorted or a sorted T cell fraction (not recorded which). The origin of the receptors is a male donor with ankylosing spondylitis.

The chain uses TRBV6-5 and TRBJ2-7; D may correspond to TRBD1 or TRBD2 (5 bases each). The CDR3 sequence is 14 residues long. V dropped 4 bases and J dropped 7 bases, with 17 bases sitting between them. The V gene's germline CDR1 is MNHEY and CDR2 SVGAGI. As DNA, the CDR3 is TGTGCCAGCAGTTTTGGGGGAACCTTGGGTGAGCAGTACTTC. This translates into CASSFGGTLGEQYF.

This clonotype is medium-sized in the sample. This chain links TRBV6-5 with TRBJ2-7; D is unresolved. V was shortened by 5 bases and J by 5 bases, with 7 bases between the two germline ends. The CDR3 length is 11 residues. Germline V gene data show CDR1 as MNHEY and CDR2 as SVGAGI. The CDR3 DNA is TGTGCCAGCAGTCCTCAGCACGAGCAGTACTTC. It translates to CASSPQHEQYF.

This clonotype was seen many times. CDR3 in DNA: TGTGCCAGCAGTTCTCCTACTAGCGGGAGCACAGATACGCAGTATTTT. As protein: CASSSPTSGSTDTQYF. The chain couples TRBV28 to TRBJ2-3, with 9 bases lining up with TRBD2. Germline loops: CDR1 MDHEN, CDR2 SYDVKM. This CDR3 is 16 amino acids long. The J segment lost 0 bases and the V segment lost 4 bases, leaving 5 bases of the junction unmatched. Together with reference TRBV28 and TRBJ2-3, the CDR3 gives the full variable domain: DVKVTQSSRYLVKRTGEKVFLECVQDMDHENMFWYRQDPGLGLRLIYFSYDVKMKEKGDIPEGYSVSREKKERFSLILESASTNQTSMYLCASSSPTSGSTDTQYFGPGTRLTVL.

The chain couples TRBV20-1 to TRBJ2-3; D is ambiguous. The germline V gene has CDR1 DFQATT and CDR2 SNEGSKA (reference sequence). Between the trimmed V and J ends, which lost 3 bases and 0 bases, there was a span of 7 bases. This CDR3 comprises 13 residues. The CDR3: CSASVSSTDTQYF. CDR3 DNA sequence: TGCAGTGCTAGCGTGTCTAGCACAGATACGCAGTATTTT.

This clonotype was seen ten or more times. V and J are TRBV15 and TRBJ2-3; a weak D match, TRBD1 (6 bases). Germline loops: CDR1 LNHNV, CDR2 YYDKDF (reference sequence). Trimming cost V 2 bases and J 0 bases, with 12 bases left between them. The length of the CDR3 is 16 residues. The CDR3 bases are TGTGCCACCAGCAGATACAGACAGGCTAGCACAGATACGCAGTATTTT. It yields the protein CATSRYRQASTDTQYF.

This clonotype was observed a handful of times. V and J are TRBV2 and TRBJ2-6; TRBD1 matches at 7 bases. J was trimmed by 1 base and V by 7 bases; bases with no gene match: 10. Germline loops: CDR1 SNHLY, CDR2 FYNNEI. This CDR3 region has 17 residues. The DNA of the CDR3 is TGTGCCAGCACTGTGGACAGGCGCGGGTCTGGGGCCAACGTCCTGACTTTC. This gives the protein CASTVDRRGSGANVLTF.

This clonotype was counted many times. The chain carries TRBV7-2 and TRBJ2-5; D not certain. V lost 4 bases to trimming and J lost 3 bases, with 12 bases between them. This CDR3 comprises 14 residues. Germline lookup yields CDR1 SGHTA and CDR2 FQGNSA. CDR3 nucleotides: TGTGCCAGCAGCTATAGGGCCGGAAAAGAGACCCAGTACTTC. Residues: CASSYRAGKETQYF.

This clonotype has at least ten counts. CDR3: CASSRPTSGSVGNEQFF. In DNA, the CDR3 is TGTGCCAGCAGCAGACCGACTAGCGGGAGTGTCGGCAATGAGCAGTTCTTC. The J gene is TRBJ2-1, the V gene TRBV7-9; 12 bases are shared with TRBD2. This CDR3 has 17 amino acids. Germline V gene sequence: CDR1 SEHNR, CDR2 FQNEAQ (reference sequence). V was pared by 5 bases and J by 6 bases, with 11 bases of the junction left unmatched.

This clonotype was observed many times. CDR3 coding DNA: TGCGCCAGCAGCTTGGGGGCAGGGGGCACTGAAGCTTTCTTT. Translating it yields CASSLGAGGTEAFF. The V gene is TRBV5-1, the J gene TRBJ1-1, with 7 bases that match TRBD1. Germline V gene sequence: CDR1 SGHRS, CDR2 YFSETQ. After removal of 0 bases from V and 4 bases from J, the junction contained 3 bases not matched to a gene. This CDR3 is 14 amino acids long.

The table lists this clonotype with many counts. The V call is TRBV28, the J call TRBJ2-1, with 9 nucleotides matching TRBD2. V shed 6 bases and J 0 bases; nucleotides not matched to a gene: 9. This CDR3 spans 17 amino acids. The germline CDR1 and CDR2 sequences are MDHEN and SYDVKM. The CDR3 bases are TGTGCCAGCAGGACGGATATTAGCGGGAGCTCCTACAATGAGCAGTTCTTC. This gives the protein CASRTDISGSSYNEQFF.

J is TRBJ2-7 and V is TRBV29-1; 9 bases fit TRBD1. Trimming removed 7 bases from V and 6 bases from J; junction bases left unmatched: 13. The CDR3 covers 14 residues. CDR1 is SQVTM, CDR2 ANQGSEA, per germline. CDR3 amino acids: CSAEGGTGLSEQYF. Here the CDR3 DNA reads TGCAGCGCCGAGGGGGGGACAGGGCTGAGCGAGCAGTACTTC.

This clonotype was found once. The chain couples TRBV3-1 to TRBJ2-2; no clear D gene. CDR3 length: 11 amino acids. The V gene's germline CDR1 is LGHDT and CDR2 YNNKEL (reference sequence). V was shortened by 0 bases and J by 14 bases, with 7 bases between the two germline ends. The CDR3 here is CASSQDIKLFF. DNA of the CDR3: TGTGCCAGCAGCCAAGATATCAAACTGTTTTTT.

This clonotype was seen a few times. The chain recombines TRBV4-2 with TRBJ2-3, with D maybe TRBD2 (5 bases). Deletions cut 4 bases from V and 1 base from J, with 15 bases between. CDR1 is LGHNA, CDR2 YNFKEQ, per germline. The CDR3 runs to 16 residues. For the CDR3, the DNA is TGTGCCAGCAGCCCAGGCGAGGGATTGGGCACAGATACGCAGTATTTT. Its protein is CASSPGEGLGTDTQYF.

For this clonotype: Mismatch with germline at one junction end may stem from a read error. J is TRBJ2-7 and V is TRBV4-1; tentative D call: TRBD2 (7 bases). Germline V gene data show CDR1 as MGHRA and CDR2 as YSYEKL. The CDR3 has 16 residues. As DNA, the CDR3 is TGCGCCAGCAGCCAACAAGGGCCGGGGGGCCGCTACGAGCAGTACTTT. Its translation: CASSQQGPGGRYEQYF.

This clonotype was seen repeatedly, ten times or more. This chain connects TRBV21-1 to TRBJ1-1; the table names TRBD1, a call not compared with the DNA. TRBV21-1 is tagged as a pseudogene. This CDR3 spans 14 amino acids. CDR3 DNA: TGTGCCAGCATCAGAGGACAGACGAACACTGAAGCTTTCTTT. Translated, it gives CASIRGQTNTEAFF.

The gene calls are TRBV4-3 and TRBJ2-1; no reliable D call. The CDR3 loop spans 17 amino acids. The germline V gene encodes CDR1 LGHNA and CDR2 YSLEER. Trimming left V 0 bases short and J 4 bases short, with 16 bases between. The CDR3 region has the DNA TGCGCCAGCAGCCAAGACCCCCTCGGCGCGAGGTACAATGAGCAGTTCTTC. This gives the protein CASSQDPLGARYNEQFF.

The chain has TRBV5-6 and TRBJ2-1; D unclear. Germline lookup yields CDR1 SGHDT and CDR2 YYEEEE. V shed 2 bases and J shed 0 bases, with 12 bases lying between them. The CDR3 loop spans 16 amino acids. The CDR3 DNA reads TGTGCCAGCAGCTTATGGGGTTTGAGCTCCTACAATGAGCAGTTCTTC. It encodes CASSLWGLSSYNEQFF.

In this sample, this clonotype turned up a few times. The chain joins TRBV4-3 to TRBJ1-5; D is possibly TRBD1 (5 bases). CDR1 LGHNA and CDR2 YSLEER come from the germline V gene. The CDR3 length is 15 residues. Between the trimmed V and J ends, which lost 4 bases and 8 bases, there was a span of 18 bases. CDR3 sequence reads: CASSLTGTAFEPQHF. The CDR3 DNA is TGCGCCAGCAGCCTAACCGGGACGGCCTTTGAGCCCCAGCATTTT.

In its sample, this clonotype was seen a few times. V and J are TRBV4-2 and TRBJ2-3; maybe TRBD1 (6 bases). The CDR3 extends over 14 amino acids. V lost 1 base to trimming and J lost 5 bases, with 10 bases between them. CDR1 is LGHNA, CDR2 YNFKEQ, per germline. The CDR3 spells CASSQVRGGDTQYF. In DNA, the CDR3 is TGTGCCAGCAGCCAAGTCAGGGGTGGAGATACGCAGTATTTT.

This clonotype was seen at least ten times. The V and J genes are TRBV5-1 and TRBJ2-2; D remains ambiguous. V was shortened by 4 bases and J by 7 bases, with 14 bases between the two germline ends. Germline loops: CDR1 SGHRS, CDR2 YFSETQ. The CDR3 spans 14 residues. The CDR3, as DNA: TGCGCCAGCAGCCAATCTCAGACAAACGGGGAGCTGTTTTTT. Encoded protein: CASSQSQTNGELFF.

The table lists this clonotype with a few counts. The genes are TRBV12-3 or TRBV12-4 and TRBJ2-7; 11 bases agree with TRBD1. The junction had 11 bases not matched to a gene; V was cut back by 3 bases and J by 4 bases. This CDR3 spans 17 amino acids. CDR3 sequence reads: CASSLYYGQGAKYEQYF. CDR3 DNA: TGTGCCAGCAGTTTGTATTACGGACAGGGGGCAAAATACGAGCAGTACTTC.

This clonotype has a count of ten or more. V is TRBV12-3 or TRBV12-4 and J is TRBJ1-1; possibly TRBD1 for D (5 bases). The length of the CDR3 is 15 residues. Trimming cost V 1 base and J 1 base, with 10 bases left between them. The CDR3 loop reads CASSLGGRENTEAFF. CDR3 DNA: TGTGCCAGCAGTTTAGGGGGACGGGAGAACACTGAAGCTTTCTTT.

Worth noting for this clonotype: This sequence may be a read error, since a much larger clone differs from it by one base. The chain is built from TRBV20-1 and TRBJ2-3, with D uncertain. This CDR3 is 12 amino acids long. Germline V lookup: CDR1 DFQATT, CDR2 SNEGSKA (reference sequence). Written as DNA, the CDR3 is TGCAGTGCTGAGGCACGCACAGATACGCAGTCTTTT. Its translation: CSAEARTDTQSF.

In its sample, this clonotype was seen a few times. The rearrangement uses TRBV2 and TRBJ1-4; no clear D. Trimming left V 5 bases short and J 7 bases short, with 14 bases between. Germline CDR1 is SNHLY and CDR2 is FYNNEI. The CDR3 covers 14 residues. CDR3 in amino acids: CASSQAASGEKLFF. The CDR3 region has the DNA TGTGCCAGCAGTCAGGCCGCCTCGGGTGAAAAACTGTTTTTT.

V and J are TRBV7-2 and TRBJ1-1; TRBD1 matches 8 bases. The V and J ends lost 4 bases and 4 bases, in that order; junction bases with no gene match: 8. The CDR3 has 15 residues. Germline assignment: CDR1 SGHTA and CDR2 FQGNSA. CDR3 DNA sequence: TGTGCCAGCAGCTCACACAGGGGGAAGCTCACTGAAGCTTTCTTT. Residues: CASSSHRGKLTEAFF.

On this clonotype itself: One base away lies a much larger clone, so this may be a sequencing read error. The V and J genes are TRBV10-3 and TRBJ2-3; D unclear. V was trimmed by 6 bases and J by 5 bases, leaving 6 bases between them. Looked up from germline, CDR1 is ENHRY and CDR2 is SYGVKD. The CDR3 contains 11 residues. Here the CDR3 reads CAIRGIDTQYF. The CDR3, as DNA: TGTGCCATCAGGGGCATAGATACGCAGTATTTT.

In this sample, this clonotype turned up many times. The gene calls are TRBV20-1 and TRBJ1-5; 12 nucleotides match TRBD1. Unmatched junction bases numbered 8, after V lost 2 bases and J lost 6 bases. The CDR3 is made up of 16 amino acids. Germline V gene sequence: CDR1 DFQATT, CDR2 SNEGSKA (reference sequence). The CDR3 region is CSARRDRGRGGQPQHF. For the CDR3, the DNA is TGCAGTGCTAGAAGGGACAGGGGGCGCGGAGGTCAGCCCCAGCATTTT.

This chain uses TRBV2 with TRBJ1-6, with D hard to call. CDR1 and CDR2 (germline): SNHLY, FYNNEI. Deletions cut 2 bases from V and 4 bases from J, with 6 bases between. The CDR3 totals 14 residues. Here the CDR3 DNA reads TGTGCCAGCAGTGAAAGACGGTATAATTCACCCCTCCACTTT. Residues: CASSERRYNSPLHF.

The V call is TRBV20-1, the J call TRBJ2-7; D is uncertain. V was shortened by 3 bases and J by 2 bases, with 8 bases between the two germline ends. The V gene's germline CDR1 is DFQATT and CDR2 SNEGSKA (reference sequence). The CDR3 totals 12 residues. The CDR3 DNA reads TGCAGTGCTAGCGCCGATCCCTACGAGCAGTACTTC. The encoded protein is CSASADPYEQYF.

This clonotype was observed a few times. The DNA for the CDR3 is TGTGCCAGCATTTGGCAGGGGACTAACTATGGCTACACCTTC. Translating it yields CASIWQGTNYGYTF. This chain uses TRBV12-3 or TRBV12-4 with TRBJ1-2; possible D gene TRBD1, 6 bases. This CDR3 has 14 amino acids. V was clipped by 7 bases and J by 0 bases, with 12 bases between them.

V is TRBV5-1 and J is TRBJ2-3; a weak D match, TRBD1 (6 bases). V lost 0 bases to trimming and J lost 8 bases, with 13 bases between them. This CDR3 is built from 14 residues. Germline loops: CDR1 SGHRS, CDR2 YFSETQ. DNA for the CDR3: TGCGCCAGCAGCTTGGGGGCACAGGGCCCTACGCAGTATTTT. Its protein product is CASSLGAQGPTQYF.

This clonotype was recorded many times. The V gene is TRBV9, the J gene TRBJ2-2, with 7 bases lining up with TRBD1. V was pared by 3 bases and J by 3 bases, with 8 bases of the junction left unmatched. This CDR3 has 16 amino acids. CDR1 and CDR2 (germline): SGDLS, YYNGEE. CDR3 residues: CASSATTGTDTGELFF. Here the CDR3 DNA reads TGTGCCAGCAGCGCCACGACAGGGACGGACACCGGGGAGCTGTTTTTT. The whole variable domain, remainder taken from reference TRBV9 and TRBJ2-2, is DSGVTQTPKHLITATGQRVTLRCSPRSGDLSVYWYQQSLDQGLQFLIQYYNGEERAKGNILERFSAQQFPDLHSELNLSSLELGDSALYFCASSATTGTDTGELFFGEGSRLTVL.